These 31 T cell receptor beta chains were all obtained from the same sample, sequenced in a study of blood T cells in healthy people across ages. Alongside a J-beta primer mix, a sample-barcoded 5' primer served in a second PCR lasting about 7 to 11 cycles. MiXCR, run by TCRdb on the 5' RACE reads, gives a single entry per CDR3 protein. The table has some 1.4 million distinct CDR3 sequences, around two fifths seen once; the top ten hold 7% to 9.5%. Sequencing used blood. These receptors were collected from a woman younger than 30 in good health.

The chain is built from TRBV12-3 or TRBV12-4 and TRBJ1-2; D is ambiguous. The length of the CDR3 is 15 residues. Trimming took 1 base from V and 5 from J, leaving 14 bases between them. CDR3 amino acids: CASSLVEGINYGYTF. In DNA form, the CDR3 reads TGTGCCAGCAGTTTAGTCGAGGGAATAAATTATGGCTACACCTTC.

This clonotype occurred a few times. CDR3 coding DNA: TGCAGTGCTATAGGTGGGAGGGCCTCCGAGCAGTACTTC. Translation gives CSAIGGRASEQYF. The chain uses TRBV20-1 and TRBJ2-7, with 7 bases identical to TRBD2. Germline lookup yields CDR1 DFQATT and CDR2 SNEGSKA (reference sequence). This CDR3 has 13 residues. Losses at the gene ends were 4 bases for V and 6 bases for J; bases not matched to a gene: 9.

The sample holds a few counts of this clonotype. V and J are TRBV4-2 and TRBJ2-7, with 13 bases matching TRBD2. The CDR3 extends over 16 amino acids. Losses at the gene ends were 2 bases for V and 5 bases for J; bases not matched to a gene: 6. The germline gives CDR1 LGHNA, CDR2 YNFKEQ. The CDR3 here is CASSQYRTSGGDEQYF. CDR3 DNA sequence: TGTGCCAGCAGCCAATATAGGACTAGCGGGGGTGACGAGCAGTACTTC.

This rearrangement joins TRBV6-6 to TRBJ2-7; the match to TRBD2 covers 7 bases. Germline assignment: CDR1 MNHNY and CDR2 SVGAGI (reference sequence). CDR3 length: 16 residues. Trimming took 0 bases from V and 2 from J; bases not matched to a gene: 7. CDR3 sequence: CASSYSKGTITYEQYF. Written as DNA, the CDR3 is TGTGCCAGCAGTTACTCGAAGGGGACTATTACCTACGAGCAGTACTTC.

The V and J genes are TRBV10-1 and TRBJ2-1; perhaps TRBD2 as D (5 bases). The J call is uncertain, as TRBJ2-7 better fits the DNA end. The CDR3 covers 15 residues. CDR1 is WNHNN, CDR2 SYGVQD, per germline (reference sequence). The CDR3 sequence is CASSESIGDYNEQYF. The CDR3 bases are TGCGCCAGCAGTGAGTCAATAGGCGACTACAATGAGCAGTACTTC.

Written as DNA, the CDR3 is TGTGCCAGCAGTCCCGAAGGGTACCAAGAGACCCAGTACTTC. It encodes CASSPEGYQETQYF. The rearrangement links TRBV5-4 to TRBJ2-5; D remains ambiguous. The length of the CDR3 is 14 residues. V was clipped by 5 bases and J by 0 bases, with 11 bases between them. CDR1 SGHNT and CDR2 YYREEE come from the germline V gene (reference sequence).

A note on this clonotype: The junction shows a germline mismatch at one end, possibly a read error. The chain joins TRBV20-1 to TRBJ2-1; 8 bases are shared with TRBD2. Germline CDR1 DFQATT, CDR2 SNEGSKA (reference sequence). This CDR3 is built from 20 residues. In DNA, the CDR3 is TGCAGTGCTGGGGAATTACCGGGACTAGAGGGCCACCAGTCCTCCAATGAGCAGTTCTTC. Translated: CSAGELPGLEGHQSSNEQFF.

V gene TRBV4-1 combines with J gene TRBJ2-1; 11 bases fit TRBD2. The CDR3 is made up of 20 amino acids. V trimming: 7 bases; J trimming: 6 bases; junction bases outside the gene matches: 23. Germline-derived CDR1 and CDR2 are MGHRA and YSYEKL. CDR3: CASTSRALAGAPLWANEQFF. In nucleotides, the CDR3 is TGCGCCAGCACCTCTAGGGCACTAGCGGGAGCCCCGTTGTGGGCCAATGAGCAGTTCTTC.

Only one count was recorded for this clonotype. The chain carries TRBV7-9 and TRBJ2-5; possibly TRBD2 for D (6 bases). Trimming removed 5 bases at V and 1 base at J, with 23 bases between. Germline loops: CDR1 SEHNR, CDR2 FQNEAQ (reference sequence). This CDR3 is built from 18 residues. CDR3 sequence: CASSEAHNQGLCQETQYF. For the CDR3, the DNA is TGTGCCAGCAGCGAAGCCCACAACCAGGGACTCTGCCAAGAGACCCAGTACTTC.

The count of this clonotype is one. J is TRBJ2-1 and V is TRBV10-2, with unresolved D. Germline loops: CDR1 WSHSY, CDR2 SAAADI. The CDR3 sequence is 16 residues long. Trimming stripped 4 bases from V and 0 bases from J, with 13 bases between. CDR3 bases: TGCGCCAGCAGTGCCCCGGAGCGTAGCTCCTACAATGAGCAGTTCTTC. Its protein product is CASSAPERSSYNEQFF.

This clonotype was detected only a few times. The chain joins TRBV20-1 to TRBJ2-5; no clear D gene. Trimming left V 0 bases short and J 1 base short, with 12 bases between. This CDR3 region has 15 residues. The germline V gene has CDR1 DFQATT and CDR2 SNEGSKA (reference sequence). The CDR3 spells CSARDGSDTQETQYF. The CDR3 DNA follows: TGCAGTGCTAGAGATGGTAGTGACACCCAAGAGACCCAGTACTTC.

J is TRBJ1-1 and V is TRBV2; possibly TRBD1 for D (6 bases). This CDR3 region has 12 residues. Germline CDR1 SNHLY, CDR2 FYNNEI. The V gene lost 11 bases and the J gene lost 2 bases, with 12 bases spanning the gap. DNA of the CDR3: TGTGCCGGAAGGACAGATAACACTGAAGCTTTCTTT. It translates to CAGRTDNTEAFF.

This chain uses TRBV6-5 with TRBJ2-2; D could derive from TRBD1 or TRBD2 (5 bases each). From germline, CDR1 is MNHEY and CDR2 SVGAGI. Trimming pared 0 bases from V and 9 bases from J, leaving 8 bases between. The CDR3 totals 13 residues. The chain's CDR3 is CASSYSGGWELFF. In DNA form, the CDR3 reads TGTGCCAGCAGTTACTCTGGGGGTTGGGAGCTGTTTTTT.

This clonotype was detected a few times. The rearrangement links TRBV16 to TRBJ2-1; perhaps TRBD2 as D (8 bases). This CDR3 is 15 amino acids long. Trimming removed 8 bases at V and 0 bases at J, with 14 bases between. CDR1 is KGHSY and CDR2 is FQNENV in the germline V gene. The CDR3 region is CASRGGTVSYNEQFF. The CDR3 DNA reads as TGTGCCAGCCGGGGGGGGACAGTCTCCTACAATGAGCAGTTCTTC.

V is TRBV12-3 or TRBV12-4 and J is TRBJ2-1; D uncertain. CDR3 length equals 15 residues. Trimming took 6 bases from V and 4 from J, leaving 16 bases between them. The CDR3 nucleotides read TGTGCCAGCAGGGTGCGAAATGAGCCTTACAATGAGCAGTTCTTC. Its translation: CASRVRNEPYNEQFF.

The V call is TRBV3-1, the J call TRBJ2-3, with 9 bases matching TRBD2. There are 20 residues in the CDR3. J gave up 2 bases and V 0 bases, and 15 bases lay outside the gene matches. The V gene's germline CDR1 is LGHDT and CDR2 YNNKEL (reference sequence). The CDR3 sequence: CASSQEASGKARGNTDTQYF. CDR3 in DNA: TGTGCCAGCAGCCAAGAAGCTAGCGGGAAGGCTAGAGGGAACACAGATACGCAGTATTTT.

This clonotype was detected only a few times. The chain combines TRBV28 with TRBJ2-1; either TRBD1 or TRBD2 may supply D (5 bases each). From germline, CDR1 is MDHEN and CDR2 SYDVKM. V dropped 3 bases and J dropped 0 bases, with 15 bases sitting between them. The CDR3 is made up of 17 amino acids. CDR3 protein: CASSFSGAGSSYNEQFF. In DNA form, the CDR3 reads TGTGCCAGCAGTTTTTCCGGGGCAGGGAGCTCCTACAATGAGCAGTTCTTC.

V gene TRBV6-6 combines with J gene TRBJ1-4; D is undetermined. CDR1 and CDR2 from the germline V gene are MNHNY and SVGAGI (reference sequence). V lost 5 bases and J 0 bases, leaving 7 bases between the germline ends. The CDR3 spans 14 residues. CDR3 amino acids: CASSTAATNEKLFF. DNA of the CDR3: TGTGCCAGCAGTACGGCTGCAACTAATGAAAAACTGTTTTTT.

This clonotype was seen just once. V and J are TRBV18 and TRBJ1-2, with D possibly being TRBD1 (5 bases). Trimming removed 3 bases at V and 2 bases at J, with 13 bases between. The CDR3 is 15 residues long. CDR1 and CDR2 (germline): KGHSH, LQKENI. The CDR3 DNA reads as TGTGCCAGCTCACCCGGAAGCGGACAAAACTATGGCTACACCTTC. Residues: CASSPGSGQNYGYTF.

The CDR3 nucleotides read TGTGCCAGCAAGGTCGGGACTAGCGGCCACACAGATACGCAGTATTTT. Residues: CASKVGTSGHTDTQYF. V is TRBV6-5 and J is TRBJ2-3; TRBD2 agrees at 11 bases. This CDR3 region has 16 residues. CDR1 is MNHEY, CDR2 SVGAGI, per germline. Trimming at V came to 7 bases and at J to 2 bases, leaving 8 bases not matched to a gene.

This clonotype has just a few counts. The genes are TRBV4-1 and TRBJ1-2; 11 bases are shared with TRBD1. Trimming at V came to 0 bases and at J to 4 bases, leaving 16 bases not matched to a gene. This CDR3 has 20 amino acids. Germline CDR1 reads MGHRA; CDR2 reads YSYEKL. CDR3 nucleotides: TGCGCCAGCAGCCAAGATGCCCTCGGACAGGGGGCAAGTAGAAGCTATGGCTACACCTTC. Amino acids: CASSQDALGQGASRSYGYTF.

V gene TRBV5-1 combines with J gene TRBJ2-5; D not certain. The tail of the sequence fits TRBJ2-7 better, so the J call may be wrong. The CDR3 contains 14 residues. CDR1 is SGHRS and CDR2 is YFSETQ in the germline V gene. CDR3 sequence: CASSLASLVDEQYF. The CDR3 region has the DNA TGCGCCAGCAGCTTGGCATCGCTAGTGGACGAGCAGTACTTC.

The chain has TRBV20-1 and TRBJ2-1; D is unresolved. The J call is in doubt because the DNA end fits TRBJ2-7 better. CDR1 is DFQATT, CDR2 SNEGSKA, per germline (reference sequence). This CDR3 contains 15 residues. The CDR3 nucleotides read TGCAGTGCTAGAGATCTGGAAAGCTCCTACAATGAGCAGTACTTC. This translates into CSARDLESSYNEQYF.

The J gene is TRBJ2-2, the V gene TRBV7-2, with D hard to call. Germline V gene lookup returns CDR1 SGHTA and CDR2 FQGNSA. CDR3 length: 13 residues. V was cut by 5 bases and J by 5 bases, with 9 bases left in between. The DNA of the CDR3 is TGTGCCAGCAGCCGATACAGAACCGGGGAGCTGTTTTTT. Amino acids: CASSRYRTGELFF. Based on the CDR3 plus reference TRBV7-2 and TRBJ2-2, the full variable domain is GAGVSQSPSNKVTEKGKDVELRCDPISGHTALYWYRQSLGQGLEFLIYFQGNSAPDKSGLPSDRFSAERTGGSVSTLTIQRTQQEDSAVYLCASSRYRTGELFFGEGSRLTVL.

The gene calls are TRBV5-1 and TRBJ2-1; 11 nucleotides match TRBD1. The DNA end lines up better with TRBJ2-7; the J call may be wrong. The CDR3 contains 18 residues. Germline V gene lookup returns CDR1 SGHRS and CDR2 YFSETQ. The CDR3 DNA reads TGCGCCAGCAGCGAAGGACAGGGGGCGGTTTCAGAGTACAATGAGCAGTACTTC. As protein: CASSEGQGAVSEYNEQYF.

The chain combines TRBV2 with TRBJ2-3, with 8 bases identical to TRBD2. CDR1 and CDR2 from the germline V gene are SNHLY and FYNNEI. V was clipped by 1 base and J by 6 bases; unmatched bases: 6. CDR3 length equals 15 residues. CDR3 in DNA: TGTGCCAGCAGTGAAGATGGGACTAGTACTGATACGCAGTATTTT. It specifies CASSEDGTSTDTQYF.

The chain couples TRBV5-1 to TRBJ2-5; D could derive from TRBD1 or TRBD2 (5 bases each). From germline, CDR1 is SGHRS and CDR2 YFSETQ. The ends were cut back, 2 bases at V and 11 bases at J, with 19 bases in the middle. The length of the CDR3 is 14 residues. CDR3 nucleotide sequence: TGCGCCAGCAGCTTCACCGGGACGGACAATGAGCAGTACTTC. Amino acid sequence: CASSFTGTDNEQYF.

V usage is TRBV10-2 and J usage is TRBJ1-2; perhaps TRBD1 as D (5 bases). V gave up 10 bases and J gave up 4 bases, with 13 bases separating them. CDR3 size: 12 residues. Germline V CDR1 and CDR2: WSHSY, SAAADI. Written as DNA, the CDR3 is TGCGCCATCAATACAGGATTCTATGGCTACACCTTC. As protein: CAINTGFYGYTF.

The J gene is TRBJ1-2, the V gene TRBV7-9, with D uncertain. The CDR3 length is 14 residues. The germline V and J ends were trimmed by 2 bases and 0 bases, with 7 bases remaining between them. CDR1 is SEHNR and CDR2 is FQNEAQ in the germline V gene (reference sequence). The CDR3 here is CASSLTLANYGYTF. DNA for the CDR3: TGTGCCAGCAGCTTAACTCTAGCTAACTATGGCTACACCTTC.

The rearrangement links TRBV20-1 to TRBJ2-3; 13 bases map to TRBD2. In germline, CDR1 is DFQATT, CDR2 SNEGSKA (reference sequence). The CDR3 has 18 amino acids. V shed 3 bases, J shed 5 bases, and the junction held 14 bases outside the gene matches. CDR3 coding DNA: TGCAGTGCTAGGGACCCGGGACTAGCGGGATTGGGTGTAGATACGCAGTATTTT. Amino acid sequence: CSARDPGLAGLGVDTQYF.

The sample holds a few counts of this clonotype. This chain joins TRBV5-1 and TRBJ2-7, with 11 bases identical to TRBD2. This CDR3 contains 18 residues. The trim removed 4 bases at V and 0 bases at J, leaving 12 bases unmatched. CDR1 and CDR2 (germline): SGHRS, YFSETQ. The CDR3 is CASSSSSGLAVTSYEQYF. CDR3 coding DNA: TGCGCCAGCAGCAGCAGCTCGGGACTAGCGGTGACCTCCTACGAGCAGTACTTC.